A single T cell receptor beta chain is shown here with its context. What antigen it recognizes has not been identified. It has no much larger one-base neighbor in the sample; base qualities were not kept. The sample originates from a study of blood T cell repertoires in COVID-19 (TCRdb year 2020). At the level of the whole study: The collaborator samples originated in the United States, Italy and Spain and spanned the acute and convalescent phases of COVID-19. The material from the prospective study consisted of cDNA or gDNA derived from T cells, B-cell-depleted T cells, or PBMCs. The dataset comprised deeply sampled blood TCRbeta repertoires from subjects exposed to, actively infected with, or recovered from COVID-19. The repertoires were released in a freely available public database intended as a resource for research on the immune response to SARS-CoV-2. Samples came from the ongoing ImmuneRACE study (first 160 participants) plus 1,254 subjects from 6 global collaborators. Sample metadata almost always included a de-identified subject ID, COVID-19 status, age in years and sex. Where available, HLA class I and class II types were taken from metadata supplied by the sample provider and were not determined by assay-based typing.

Whole blood was collected in K2EDTA tubes by collaborating institutions according to the institutions' own protocols. For TCRbeta analysis, collaborators shipped samples as frozen whole blood, isolated PBMCs, or DNA extracted from either of those sample types. TCRbeta CDR3 regions were amplified from genomic DNA by means of the immunoSEQ Assay, a bias-controlled multiplex PCR. Under the source paper's analysis protocol: Nucleated cell counts per sample were estimated from amplification of reference gene primers within the assay. To quantify the absolute abundance of each unique TCRbeta CDR3 rearrangement, sequence reads were collapsed and filtered. Productive Simpson clonality was computed per sample as the square root of Simpson's diversity index over productive rearrangements. The source is immuneACCESS, and TCRdb retained only in-frame sequences with V and J called. Part of the clones is not carried over; for the studies checked, unresolved V genes explain less than half of this, and the remainder is unexplained. V and J calls and clone size come straight from that table; D and trimming were deduced from the DNA. For this sample the table gives approximately 170,000 clones, of which around nine tenths were detected only once. Around 1.1% of the sample rests with the top ten.

Reading from cysteine to phenylalanine, the CDR3 counts 18 amino acids. Only the CDR3 region is kept as DNA, spanning 54 bases read in frame from base 1. V is trimmed back by 0 bases and J by 6 bases, and the junction contains 12 bases that no gene match accounts for. CDR1 and CDR2 were assigned from the germline V gene as SGDLS and YYNGEE. The study at large found these results: The amount of clinical and demographic metadata varied by source and participant and was provided uncurated.

The chain joins TRBV9 to TRBJ2-1, with 10 bases matching TRBD2. Sample: peripheral blood. The clonotype comes from a man between 25 and 39 years old with acute or convalescent COVID-19. The nucleotide sequence is given as TGTGCCAGCAGCGTAGCAAGCGGGAGGGGAATGGAAAGCAATGAGCAGTTCTTC. This yields the protein CASSVASGRGMESNEQFF.